The 2 T cell receptor beta chains given below trace back to one sample, sequenced in a study of glioma-infiltrating T cells (dated by TCRdb to the mid-2010s). Sequencing was carried out with an Illumina MiSeq. The iRepertoire nested amplicon-rescue multiplex PCR (arm-PCR) platform was used to amplify TCR alpha and beta CDR3 regions from RNA. TCRdb redid the processing of the public reads, applying fastp at Q25 and MiXCR, and retained in-frame beta chains. When rows share a CDR3 protein, they turn into one entry using the most common DNA and genes. The sample profile shows 150,000 or so distinct CDR3 sequences; roughly two fifths of them were found once. About 18% of the sample is taken by the ten largest. Source material: glioma tissue, nonneoplastic brain tissue, or PBMCs (not recorded which). These receptors originate from a human donor with low-grade glioma or glioblastoma, undergoing nonglioma brain surgery, or in good health (not recorded which).

This clonotype has more than one count but fewer than ten. The chain is built from TRBV6-6 and TRBJ1-5, with D hard to call. The ends were cut back, 2 bases at V and 1 base at J, with 12 bases in the middle. Germline V gives CDR1 MNHNY, CDR2 SVGAGI (reference sequence). This CDR3 spans 16 amino acids. For the CDR3, the DNA is TGTGCCAGCAGTTACCTCGCCCGGGCCAGCAATCAGCCCCAGCATTTT. Translating gives CASSYLARASNQPQHF.

This clonotype showed up just a few times. The chain carries TRBV4-1 and TRBJ2-3, with 9 bases identical to TRBD2. The CDR3 covers 16 residues. Germline lookup yields CDR1 MGHRA and CDR2 YSYEKL. After removal of 1 base from V and 3 bases from J, the junction contained 5 bases not matched to a gene. This CDR3 is CASSQGAGGRTDTQYF. The CDR3 region has the DNA TGCGCCAGCAGCCAAGGGGCGGGAGGGAGGACAGATACGCAGTATTTT.